This T cell receptor (beta chain) was recorded in a study of OX40 agonist ivuxolimab in advanced cancers. The CDR3 runs 14 residues. Germline CDR1 reads SEHNR; CDR2 reads FQNEAQ (reference sequence). Trimming pared 4 bases from V and 0 bases from J, leaving 9 bases between. Study outcomes and limitations: Averaged across samples, CD8+ T cells carried more expanded clones than CD4+ did. Circulating CD4+ and CD8+ T cells showed clonal expansion by week 6 at 0.1 to 3.0 mg/kg.

This clone has a single count. What it binds is unknown. The protocol was immunoSEQ multiplex PCR, while the TCRdb copy is restricted to in-frame clones and leaves out a portion. There are under 30,000 clones in the sample; over 75% occur only once, and roughly 24% lies in the top ten. This chain connects TRBV7-9 to TRBJ1-1, with D maybe TRBD1 (6 bases). The starting material was CD4+ or CD8+ T cells sorted from blood, obtained in a trial of the OX40 agonist ivuxolimab. The TCR sequence derives from an adult with an advanced solid tumor such as melanoma, head and neck, liver or kidney cancer. CDR3 DNA sequence: TGTGCCAGCAGCTCAGGACAGTTGAACACTGAAGCTTTCTTT. Translation: CASSSGQLNTEAFF.